This T cell receptor (beta chain) was recovered during a study of glioma-infiltrating T cells. General study findings and limits: Above-expected tissue-blood divergence occurred in all gliomas, most in low-grade ones. Very few CDR3 sequences were shared between tissue and blood.

As regards this clonotype: The antigen remains undetermined. The junction and the germline gene differ at one end; a read error may be behind it.

The iRepertoire nested amplicon-rescue multiplex PCR amplified TCR alpha and beta CDR3s from RNA. For one-step reverse transcription and amplification, 100-400 ng of tissue mRNA or PBMC total RNA was used. TCRdb re-analysed the multiplex PCR reads in MiXCR, keeping a single row per CDR3 protein. The sample holds some 93,000 distinct CDR3 sequences, approximately 40% seen once. Germline lookup yields CDR1 DFQATT and CDR2 SNEGSKA (reference sequence). CDR3 length: 14 residues. V and J are TRBV20-1 and TRBJ2-1; 10 bases are a match to TRBD2. This clonotype originated in a human donor with low-grade glioma or glioblastoma, undergoing nonglioma brain surgery, or in good health (not recorded which). The specimen was glioma tissue, nonneoplastic brain tissue, or PBMCs (not recorded which). CDR3 sequence: CSSTKREGPNGQFF. The CDR3 DNA reads as TGCAGTTCTACGAAGCGGGAGGGCCCCAATGGGCAGTTCTTC.